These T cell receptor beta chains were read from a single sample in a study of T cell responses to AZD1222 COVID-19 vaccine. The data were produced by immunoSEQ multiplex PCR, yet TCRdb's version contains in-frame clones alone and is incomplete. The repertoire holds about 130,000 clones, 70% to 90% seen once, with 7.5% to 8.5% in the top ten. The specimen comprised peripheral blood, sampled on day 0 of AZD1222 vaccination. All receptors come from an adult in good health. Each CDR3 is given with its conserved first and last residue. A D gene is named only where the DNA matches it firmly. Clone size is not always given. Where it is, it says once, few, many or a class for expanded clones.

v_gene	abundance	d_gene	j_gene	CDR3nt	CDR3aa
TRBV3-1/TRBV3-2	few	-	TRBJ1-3	TGTGCCAGCACGGTAGGGGAAAGAAACACCATATATTTT	CASTVGERNTIYF
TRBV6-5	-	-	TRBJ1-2	TGTGCCAGCAGGGCAGGACAAATGTTTTGGGGCTACACCTTC	CASRAGQMFWGYTF
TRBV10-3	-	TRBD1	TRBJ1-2	TGTGCCATCAGTGGCGGGGACAGCTATGGCTACACCTTC	CAISGGDSYGYTF
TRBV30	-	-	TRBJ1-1	TGTGCCTGGAGTGTACAGTTAGGCAGCCAGGCTTTCTTT	CAWSVQLGSQAFF
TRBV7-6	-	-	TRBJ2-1	TGTGCCAGCAGCTTATTAACGCGGGATAGCTCCTACAATGAGCAGTTCTTC	CASSLLTRDSSYNEQFF
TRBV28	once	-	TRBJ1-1	TGTGCCAGCAGTTTCCAGGAAACTGAAGCTTTCTTT	CASSFQETEAFF
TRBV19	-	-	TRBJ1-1	TGTGCCAGTAGTATAGGTTGGCGGGGGCGACCGGGTACTGAAGCTTTCTTT	CASSIGWRGRPGTEAFF
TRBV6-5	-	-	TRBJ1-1	TGTGCCAGCCGATTTTCCGCAGGTGGGCTCGAAGCTTTCTTT	CASRFSAGGLEAFF
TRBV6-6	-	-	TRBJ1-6	TGTGCCAGCAGTCGAGAGGGGGGATTTGGGGATTCACCCCTCCACTTT	CASSREGGFGDSPLHF
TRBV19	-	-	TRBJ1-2	TGTGCCAGTACGGGTACCCAACGCATAAACTATGGCTACACCTTC	CASTGTQRINYGYTF
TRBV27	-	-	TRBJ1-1	TGTGCCAGCAGTCCCGAGGGGACTATGAACACTGAAGCTTTCTTT	CASSPEGTMNTEAFF
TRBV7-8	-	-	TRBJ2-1	TGTGCCAGCAGCTACGGACCCCCTGAGCAGTTCTTC	CASSYGPPEQFF
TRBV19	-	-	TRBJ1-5	TGTGCCAGTAGTATAGGGGACTCGCATCAGCCCCAGCATTTT	CASSIGDSHQPQHF
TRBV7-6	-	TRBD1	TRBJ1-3	TGTGCCAGCAGCTTAGCTGACAGGGGGCTGAGAAACACCATATATTTT	CASSLADRGLRNTIYF
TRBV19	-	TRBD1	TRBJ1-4	TGTGCCAGTAGTTCCCAGACAGGGGGGAATGAAAAACTGTTTTTT	CASSSQTGGNEKLFF
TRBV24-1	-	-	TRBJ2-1	TGTGCCACCAGTACCCGGAGGGATGAGCAGTTCTTC	CATSTRRDEQFF
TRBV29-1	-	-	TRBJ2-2	TGCAGCCTCCGGGGATACACCGGGGAGCTGTTTTTT	CSLRGYTGELFF
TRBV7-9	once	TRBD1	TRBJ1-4	TGTGCCAGCAGCCCTCGGACAGGGGGCGATGAAAAACTGTTTTTT	CASSPRTGGDEKLFF
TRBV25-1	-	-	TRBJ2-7	TGTGCCAGCAGTGAGGGGGGATCGCAGTACTTC	CASSEGGSQYF
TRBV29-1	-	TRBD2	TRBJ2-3	TGCAGCGCTACCGGGACTAGCGGCACAGATACGCAGTATTTT	CSATGTSGTDTQYF
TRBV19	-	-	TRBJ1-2	TGTGCCAGTACCAACGTGGTAGGCCTGCAGGGGAGCTACACCTTC	CASTNVVGLQGSYTF
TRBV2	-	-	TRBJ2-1	TGTGCCACCTTAGGGTCTAGCTCCTACAATGAGCAGTTCTTC	CATLGSSSYNEQFF
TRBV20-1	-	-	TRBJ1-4	TGCAGTGCTAGTCGGGCCAGTTCTGAAAAACTGTTTTTT	CSASRASSEKLFF
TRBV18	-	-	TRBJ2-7	TGTGCCAGCTCCCCCCCCAGGGTAACAGGGTCCTACGAGCAGTACTTC	CASSPPRVTGSYEQYF
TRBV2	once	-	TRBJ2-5	TGTGCCAGCAGTGAAGCCTCAGAACAAGAGACCCAGTACTTC	CASSEASEQETQYF
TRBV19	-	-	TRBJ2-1	TGTGCCAGTATCGACATCAGGGGGGGGGCGAACAATGAGCAGTTCTTC	CASIDIRGGANNEQFF
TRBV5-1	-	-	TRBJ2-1	TGCGCCAGCAGCTTCACGGGGGCGGCTTACAATGAGCAGTTCTTC	CASSFTGAAYNEQFF
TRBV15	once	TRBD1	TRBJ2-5	TGTGCCACCAGCACCGGGACAGTGGGAGAGACCCAGTACTTC	CATSTGTVGETQYF
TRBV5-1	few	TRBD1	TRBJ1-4	TGCGCCAGCAGCTTACCCCAGGGGGAGTCAGATGAAAAACTGTTTTTT	CASSLPQGESDEKLFF
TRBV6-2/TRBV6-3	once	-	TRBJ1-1	TGTGCCAGCAGTTACTCGACCCAACGGAGGCCTGAAGCTTTCTTT	CASSYSTQRRPEAFF
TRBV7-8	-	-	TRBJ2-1	TGTGCCAGCAGCTTAGTCCCCGGAGACAATGAGCAGTTCTTC	CASSLVPGDNEQFF
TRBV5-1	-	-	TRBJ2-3	TGCGCCAGCAGCTTGGAGGACACCACAGATACGCAGTATTTT	CASSLEDTTDTQYF
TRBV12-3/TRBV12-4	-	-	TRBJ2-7	TGTGCCAGCAGTTTAAACAGGGTCGGCGAGCAGTACTTC	CASSLNRVGEQYF
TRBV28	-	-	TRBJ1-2	TGTGCCAGCAGTTTTTCCCCGGTGCCAGGGAGGGACTATGGCTACACCTTC	CASSFSPVPGRDYGYTF
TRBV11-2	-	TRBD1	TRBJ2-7	TGTGCCAGCAGCTCCCTCCCGGACAGGGTTTTACTCTACGAGCAGTACTTC	CASSSLPDRVLLYEQYF
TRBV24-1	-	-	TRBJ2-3	TGTGCCACCAGTGCAGGACGGGGCGGGAAGGCGGATACGCAGTATTTT	CATSAGRGGKADTQYF
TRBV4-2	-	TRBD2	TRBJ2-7	TGTGCCAGCAGCCCCTCTAGCGGGAGTAACTACGAGCAGTACTTC	CASSPSSGSNYEQYF
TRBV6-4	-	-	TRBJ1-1	TGTGCCAGCAGTTTCCAGCCGAACACTGAAGCTTTCTTT	CASSFQPNTEAFF
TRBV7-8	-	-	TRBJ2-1	TGTGCCAGCAGCTTGGTAGCGGACTCCTACAATGAGCAGTTCTTC	CASSLVADSYNEQFF
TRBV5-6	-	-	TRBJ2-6	TGTGCCAGCAGCGTAACAGCCTCTGGGGCCAACGTCCTGACTTTC	CASSVTASGANVLTF
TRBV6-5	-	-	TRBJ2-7	TGTGCCAGCACCAAATCAGGGTGGGCCTACGAGCAGTACTTC	CASTKSGWAYEQYF
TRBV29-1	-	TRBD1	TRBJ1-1	TGCAGCGGGGACAGGGGGGAGGCTTCTGAAGCTTTCTTT	CSGDRGEASEAFF
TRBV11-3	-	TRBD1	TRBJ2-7	TGTGCCAGCAGCCCGGGACAGCCTCCCTACGAGCAGTACTTC	CASSPGQPPYEQYF
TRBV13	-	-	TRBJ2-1	TGTGCCAGCAGCTTCACTGGAGACAATGAGCAGTTCTTC	CASSFTGDNEQFF
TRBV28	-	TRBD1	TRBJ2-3	TGTGCCAGCAGTTTGGCGACAGGGAGAGGCACAGATACGCAGTATTTT	CASSLATGRGTDTQYF
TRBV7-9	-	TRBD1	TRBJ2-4	TGTGCCAGCAGCTATACAGGGGATACCAAAAACATTCAGTACTTC	CASSYTGDTKNIQYF
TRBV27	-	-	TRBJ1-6	TGTGCCAGCAGTTTATCCGGCAACTTTGGTTCACCCCTCCACTTT	CASSLSGNFGSPLHF
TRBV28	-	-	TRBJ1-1	TGTGCCAGCAGTTTATTTACCAGGGGCAGAACTGAAGCTTTCTTT	CASSLFTRGRTEAFF
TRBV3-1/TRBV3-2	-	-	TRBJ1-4	TGTGCCAGCAGCCCGACAGGACCTAATGAAAAACTGTTTTTT	CASSPTGPNEKLFF
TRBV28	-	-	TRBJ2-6	TGTGCCAGCACTCCAGGCGGCACGCAAGGCTCTGGGGCCAACGTCCTGACTTTC	CASTPGGTQGSGANVLTF
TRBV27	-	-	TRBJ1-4	TGTGCCAGCAGCACCGGGACCCCTGAAAGACTGTTTTTT	CASSTGTPERLFF
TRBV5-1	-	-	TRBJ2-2	TGCGCCAGCAGCTTGGATCGGCCGTCCGCCGGGGAGCTGTTTTTT	CASSLDRPSAGELFF
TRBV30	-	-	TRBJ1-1	TGTGCCTGGAGTGCCCTACAGGGGAACACTGAAGCTTTCTTT	CAWSALQGNTEAFF
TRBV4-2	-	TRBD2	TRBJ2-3	TGTGCCAGCAGCCAAGTTGGGACGGGAGGTGGCGAGGCAGATACGCAGTATTTT	CASSQVGTGGGEADTQYF
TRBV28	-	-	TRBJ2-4	TGTGCCAGCAGTTTACCTAGCTTTAACATTCAGTACTTC	CASSLPSFNIQYF
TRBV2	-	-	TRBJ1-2	TGTGCCAGCAGCCCCCAGGGAGGTGGCTACACCTTC	CASSPQGGGYTF
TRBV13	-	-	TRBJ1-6	TGTGCCAGCAGCTTATCCCAGGGGATGGGAAAATCACCCCTCCACTTT	CASSLSQGMGKSPLHF
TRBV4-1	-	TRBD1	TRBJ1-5	TGCGCCAGCAGAGGACAGGGAGAGGGCAATCAGCCCCAGCATTTT	CASRGQGEGNQPQHF
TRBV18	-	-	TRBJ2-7	TGTGCCAGCTCACCAATGGAGGCAACCCTTTCCTACGAGCAGTACTTC	CASSPMEATLSYEQYF